This TCR beta chain derives from a study of T cells in Graves' hyperthyroidism and ophthalmopathy. Study-level results: Ophthalmopathy got predicted by the model a median approximately six months before its onset.

Germline values: CDR1 SGHTA, CDR2 FQGNSA. Trimming cost V 4 bases and J 5 bases, with 14 bases left between them. The CDR3 spans 14 residues. PBMCs were sourced from roughly 10 ml fresh peripheral blood. TCR beta CDR3 sequences were amplified from RNA transcripts. An initial round of RT-PCR targeting the TCR CDR3 relied on the HTBI primer set. TCRdb reprocessed the multiplex PCR reads via MiXCR and lists one record per CDR3 protein. The table shows 350,000 to 400,000 distinct CDR3 sequences, with approximately 19% occurring only once. This clonotype has more than one count but fewer than ten. The target antigen is unknown.

Sequenced: blood. The gene calls are TRBV7-2 and TRBJ2-5, with D perhaps matching TRBD1 or TRBD2 (5 bases each). This clonotype was obtained from a woman younger than 30 with Graves' hyperthyroidism. Here the CDR3 DNA reads TGTGCCAGCAGCTCACCGGGACGAGTGGAGACCCAGTACTTC. Translated: CASSSPGRVETQYF.